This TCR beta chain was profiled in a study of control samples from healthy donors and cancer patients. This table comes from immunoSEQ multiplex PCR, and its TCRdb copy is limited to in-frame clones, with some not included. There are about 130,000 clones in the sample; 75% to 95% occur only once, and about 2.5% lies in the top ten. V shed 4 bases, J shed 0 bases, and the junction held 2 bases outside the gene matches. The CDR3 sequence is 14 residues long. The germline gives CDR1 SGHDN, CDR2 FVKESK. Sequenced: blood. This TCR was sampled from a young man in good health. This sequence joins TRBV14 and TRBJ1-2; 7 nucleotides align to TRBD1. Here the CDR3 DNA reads TGTGCCAGCAGCCGGGACAGAGCTAACTATGGCTACACCTTC. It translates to CASSRDRANYGYTF.